One and the same sample provided the 5 T cell receptor beta chains below, sequenced in a study of vaccination effects on CD4 cells after COVID-19. TCRdb keeps only in-frame clones here, not all; method: immunoSEQ multiplex PCR. This table holds around 75,000 clones, about 69% found once. The antigens of these receptors remain unknown. ViraFEST expansion of antigen-specific CD4+ T cells with viral peptide pools preceded sequencing. Subsequent to a culture period of under 11 days, CD4+ T cells were isolated. This person caught SARS-CoV-2 sometime from March to December 2020, and PCR testing confirmed the infection. The material was CD4+ T cells from PBMCs cultured with HIV peptides, obtained before COVID-19 vaccination. Subset specified: HIV-1 Nef peptide pool negative control/reference culture. Receptors originate from a human donor who had a prior SARS-CoV-2 infection.

The rearrangement joins TRBV6-1 to TRBJ1-4; 10 bases agree with TRBD1. The CDR3 spans 17 residues. Trimming took 1 base from V and 8 from J; bases not matched to a gene: 10. Per germline, CDR1 MNHNS and CDR2 SASEGT. CDR3: CASSEGQGAVMVEKLFF. CDR3 nucleotide sequence: TGTGCCAGCAGTGAAGGACAGGGGGCCGTGATGGTGGAAAAACTGTTTTTT.

The chain has TRBV7-2 and TRBJ2-3; D unresolved. Germline assignment: CDR1 SGHTA and CDR2 FQGNSA. V was shortened by 1 base and J by 5 bases, with 13 bases between the two germline ends. The CDR3 runs to 15 residues. CDR3 sequence: CASSLVWSRVDTQYF. The CDR3 DNA sequence: TGTGCCAGCAGCTTAGTCTGGAGTCGTGTAGATACGCAGTATTTT.

This clone has just a few counts. The rearrangement uses TRBV30 and TRBJ1-4, with TRBD1 as a possible D gene (6 bases). The length of the CDR3 is 15 residues. Germline V lookup: CDR1 GTSNPN, CDR2 SVGIG (reference sequence). The V end lost 3 bases, the J end lost 2 bases, and 13 bases lay between the germline ends. The CDR3 coding sequence is TGTGCCTGGAGGCCGAGGGGGACTACTAATGAAAAACTGTTTTTT. It specifies CAWRPRGTTNEKLFF.

The J gene is TRBJ2-6, the V gene TRBV18, with 7 bases fitting TRBD1. V trimming: 3 bases; J trimming: 3 bases; junction bases outside the gene matches: 5. Germline lookup yields CDR1 KGHSH and CDR2 LQKENI. The CDR3 sequence is 16 residues long. CDR3 DNA sequence: TGTGCCAGCTCACCCCCTAACAGGGGTGGGGCCAACGTCCTGACTTTC. Protein: CASSPPNRGGANVLTF. The entire variable domain, with the rest obtained from reference TRBV18 and TRBJ2-6, is as follows: NAGVMQNPRHLVRRRGQEARLRCSPMKGHSHVYWYRQLPEEGLKFMVYLQKENIIDESGMPKERFSAEFPKEGPSILRIQQVVRGDSAAYFCASSPPNRGGANVLTFGAGSRLTVL.

In its sample, this clone was seen a few times. Other DNA sequences in the sample encode the same CDR3. The V and J genes are TRBV30 and TRBJ2-7; D uncertain. The CDR3 has 11 amino acids. V was cut by 1 base and J by 3 bases, with 4 bases left in between. Germline CDR1 GTSNPN, CDR2 SVGIG (reference sequence). The CDR3, as DNA: TGTGCCTGGAGTGGGGGCTACGAGCAGTACTTC. Encoded protein: CAWSGGYEQYF.